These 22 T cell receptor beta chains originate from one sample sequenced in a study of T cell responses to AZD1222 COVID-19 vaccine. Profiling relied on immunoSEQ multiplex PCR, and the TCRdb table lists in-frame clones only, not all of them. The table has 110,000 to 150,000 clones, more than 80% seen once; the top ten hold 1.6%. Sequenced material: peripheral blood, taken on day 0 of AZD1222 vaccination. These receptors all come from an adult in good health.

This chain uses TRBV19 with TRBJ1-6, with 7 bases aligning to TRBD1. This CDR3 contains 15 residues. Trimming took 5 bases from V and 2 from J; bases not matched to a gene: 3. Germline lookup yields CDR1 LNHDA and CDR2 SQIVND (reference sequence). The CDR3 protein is CASSAGTAYNSPLHF. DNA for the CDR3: TGTGCCAGTAGTGCCGGGACAGCCTATAATTCACCCCTCCACTTT.

DNA for the CDR3: TGTGCCAGCAGTTTTGCCGGGACAGGGGCCGCGACTAATGAAAAACTGTTTTTT. Protein: CASSFAGTGAATNEKLFF. The V call is TRBV5-6, the J call TRBJ1-4; 10 nucleotides match TRBD1. Germline lookup yields CDR1 SGHDT and CDR2 YYEEEE. The V and J ends lost 5 bases and 2 bases, in that order; junction bases with no gene match: 12. The CDR3 has 18 residues.

The CDR3 loop is CATSESRGSNTEAFF. CDR3 nucleotides: TGTGCCACCAGTGAGTCCCGGGGCTCGAACACTGAAGCTTTCTTT. V usage is TRBV24-1 and J usage is TRBJ1-1; TRBD1 might be the D (5 bases). V lost 4 bases and J 1 base, leaving 12 bases between the germline ends. CDR3 length equals 15 residues. Germline CDR1 and CDR2: KGHDR and SFDVKD.

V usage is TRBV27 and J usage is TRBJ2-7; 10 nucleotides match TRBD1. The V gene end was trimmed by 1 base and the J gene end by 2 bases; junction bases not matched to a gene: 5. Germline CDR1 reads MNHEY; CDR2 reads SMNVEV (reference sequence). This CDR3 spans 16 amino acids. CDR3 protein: CASSLWGGQGTYEQYF. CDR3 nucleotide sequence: TGTGCCAGCAGTTTATGGGGGGGACAGGGGACCTACGAGCAGTACTTC.

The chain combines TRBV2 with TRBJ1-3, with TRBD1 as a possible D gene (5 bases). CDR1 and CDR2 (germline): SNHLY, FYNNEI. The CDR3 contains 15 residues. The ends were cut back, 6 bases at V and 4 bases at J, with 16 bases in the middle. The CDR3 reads CASRGGGGFGNTIYF. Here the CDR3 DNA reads TGTGCCAGCAGGGGGGGAGGAGGGTTCGGAAACACCATATATTTT.

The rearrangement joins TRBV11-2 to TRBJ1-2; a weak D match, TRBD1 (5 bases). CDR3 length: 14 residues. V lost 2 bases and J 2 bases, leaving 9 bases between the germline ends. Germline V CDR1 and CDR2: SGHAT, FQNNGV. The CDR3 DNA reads TGTGCCAGCAGCTTACGGGACTTAAACTATGGCTACACCTTC. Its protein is CASSLRDLNYGYTF.

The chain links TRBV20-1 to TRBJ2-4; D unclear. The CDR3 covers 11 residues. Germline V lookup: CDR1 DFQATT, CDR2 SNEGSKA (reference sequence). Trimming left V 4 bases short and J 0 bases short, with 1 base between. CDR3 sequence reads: CSAIAKNIQYF. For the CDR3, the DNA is TGCAGTGCTATAGCCAAAAACATTCAGTACTTC.

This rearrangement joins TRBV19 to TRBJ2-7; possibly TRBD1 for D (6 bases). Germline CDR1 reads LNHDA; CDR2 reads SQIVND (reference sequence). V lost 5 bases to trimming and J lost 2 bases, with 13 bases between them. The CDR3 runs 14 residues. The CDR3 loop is CASSAGTPTYEQYF. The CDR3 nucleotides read TGTGCCAGTAGTGCCGGGACACCCACCTACGAGCAGTACTTC. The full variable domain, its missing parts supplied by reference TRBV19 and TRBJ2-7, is DGGITQSPKYLFRKEGQNVTLSCEQNLNHDAMYWYRQDPGQGLRLIYYSQIVNDFQKGDIAEGYSVSREKKESFPLTVTSAQKNPTAFYLCASSAGTPTYEQYFGPGTRLTVT.

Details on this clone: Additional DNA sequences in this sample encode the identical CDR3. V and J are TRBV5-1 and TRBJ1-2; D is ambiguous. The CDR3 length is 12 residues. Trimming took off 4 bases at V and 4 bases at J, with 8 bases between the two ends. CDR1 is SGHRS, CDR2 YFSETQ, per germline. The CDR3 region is CASSPGSYGYTF. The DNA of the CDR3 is TGCGCCAGCAGCCCCGGGAGCTATGGCTACACCTTC.

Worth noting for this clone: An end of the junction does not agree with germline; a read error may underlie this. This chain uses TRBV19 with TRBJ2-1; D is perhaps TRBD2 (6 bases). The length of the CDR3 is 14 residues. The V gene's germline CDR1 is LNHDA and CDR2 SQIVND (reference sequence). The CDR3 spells CASSERVGGNEQFF. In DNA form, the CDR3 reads TGTGCAAGTAGTGAGAGGGTGGGGGGCAATGAGCAGTTCTTC. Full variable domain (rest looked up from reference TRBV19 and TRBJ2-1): DGGITQSPKYLFRKEGQNVTLSCEQNLNHDAMYWYRQDPGQGLRLIYYSQIVNDFQKGDIAEGYSVSREKKESFPLTVTSAQKNPTAFYLCASSERVGGNEQFFGPGTRLTVL.

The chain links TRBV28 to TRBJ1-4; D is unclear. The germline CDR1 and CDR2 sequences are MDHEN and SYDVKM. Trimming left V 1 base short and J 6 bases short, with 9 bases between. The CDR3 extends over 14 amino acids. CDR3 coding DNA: TGTGCCAGCAGTTTATACAGCGTCGATGAAAAACTGTTTTTT. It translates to CASSLYSVDEKLFF.

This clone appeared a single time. DNA for the CDR3: TGTGCCAGCAGTTACACGAGGACTAGCCTTGGAGAGACCCAGTACTTC. Translation: CASSYTRTSLGETQYF. This chain uses TRBV6-2 or TRBV6-3 with TRBJ2-5, with 8 positions matching TRBD2. The CDR3 sequence is 16 residues long. After removal of 2 bases from V and 4 bases from J, the junction contained 9 bases not matched to a gene. Germline CDR1 is MNHEY and CDR2 is SVGEGT.

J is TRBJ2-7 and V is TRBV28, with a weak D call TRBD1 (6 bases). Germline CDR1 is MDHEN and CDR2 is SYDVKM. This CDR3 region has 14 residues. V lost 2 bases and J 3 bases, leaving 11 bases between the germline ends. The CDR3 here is CASSLSRGSYEQYF. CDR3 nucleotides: TGTGCCAGCAGTTTAAGCAGGGGTAGCTACGAGCAGTACTTC. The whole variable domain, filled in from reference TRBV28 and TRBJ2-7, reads DVKVTQSSRYLVKRTGEKVFLECVQDMDHENMFWYRQDPGLGLRLIYFSYDVKMKEKGDIPEGYSVSREKKERFSLILESASTNQTSMYLCASSLSRGSYEQYFGPGTRLTVT.

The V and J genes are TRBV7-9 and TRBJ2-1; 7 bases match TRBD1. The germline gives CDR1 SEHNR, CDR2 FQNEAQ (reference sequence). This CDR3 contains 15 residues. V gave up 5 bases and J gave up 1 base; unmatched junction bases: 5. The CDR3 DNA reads TGTGCCAGCAGCCCCGGACAGGCTTCCTACAATGAGCAGTTCTTC. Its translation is CASSPGQASYNEQFF.

The CDR3, as DNA: TGTGCCAGCGGGGAAGCCGGGACTAGCGGGAGTAGTGAGCAGTTCTTC. Encoded protein: CASGEAGTSGSSEQFF. V usage is TRBV28 and J usage is TRBJ2-1; TRBD2 aligns across 14 bases. Germline V gives CDR1 MDHEN, CDR2 SYDVKM. V was clipped by 8 bases and J by 9 bases; unmatched bases: 12. This CDR3 spans 16 amino acids.

CDR3 sequence reads: CASSSVNSPLHF. The CDR3 DNA reads as TGTGCCAGCAGTTCCGTGAATTCACCCCTCCACTTT. The chain employs TRBV28 and TRBJ1-6, with D hard to call. CDR1 and CDR2 (germline): MDHEN, SYDVKM. The CDR3 contains 12 residues. The V end lost 4 bases, the J end lost 7 bases, and 5 bases lay between the germline ends.

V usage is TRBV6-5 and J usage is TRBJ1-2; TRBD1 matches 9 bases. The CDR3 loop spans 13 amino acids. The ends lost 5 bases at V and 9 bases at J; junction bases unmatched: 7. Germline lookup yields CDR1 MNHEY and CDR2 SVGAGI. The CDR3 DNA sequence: TGTGCCAGCAGTCCGACAGGGGGTTTGAGCTACACCTTC. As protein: CASSPTGGLSYTF.

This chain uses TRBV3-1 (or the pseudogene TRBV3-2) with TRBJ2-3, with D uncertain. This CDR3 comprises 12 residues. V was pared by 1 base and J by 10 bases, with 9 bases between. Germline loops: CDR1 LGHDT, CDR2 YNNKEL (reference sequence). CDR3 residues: CASSQVDRAQYF. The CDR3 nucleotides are TGTGCCAGCAGCCAAGTGGATCGGGCGCAGTATTTT.

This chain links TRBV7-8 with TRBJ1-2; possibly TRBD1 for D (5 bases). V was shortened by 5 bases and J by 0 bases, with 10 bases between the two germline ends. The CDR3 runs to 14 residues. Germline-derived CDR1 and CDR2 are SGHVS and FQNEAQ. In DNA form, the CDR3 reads TGTGCCAGCAGCAACGGACAAGCTAACTATGGCTACACCTTC. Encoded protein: CASSNGQANYGYTF.

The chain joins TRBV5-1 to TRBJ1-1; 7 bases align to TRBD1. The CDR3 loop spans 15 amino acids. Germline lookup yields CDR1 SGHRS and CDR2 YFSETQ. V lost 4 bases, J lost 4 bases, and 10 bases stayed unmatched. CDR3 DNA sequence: TGCGCCAGCAGCCGGGGGGACAGCCGTAGCACTGAAGCTTTCTTT. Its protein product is CASSRGDSRSTEAFF.

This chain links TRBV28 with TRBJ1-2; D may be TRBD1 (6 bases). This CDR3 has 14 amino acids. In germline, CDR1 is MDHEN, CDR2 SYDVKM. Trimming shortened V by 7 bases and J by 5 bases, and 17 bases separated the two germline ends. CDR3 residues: CASNPRGNRYGYTF. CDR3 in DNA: TGTGCCAGCAACCCCAGGGGTAACAGATATGGCTACACCTTC.

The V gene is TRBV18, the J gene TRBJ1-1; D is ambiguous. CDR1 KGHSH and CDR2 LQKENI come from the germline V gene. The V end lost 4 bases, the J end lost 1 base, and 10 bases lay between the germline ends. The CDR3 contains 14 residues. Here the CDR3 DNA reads TGTGCCAGCTCACGGGTCAGCCCGAACACTGAAGCTTTCTTT. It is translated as CASSRVSPNTEAFF. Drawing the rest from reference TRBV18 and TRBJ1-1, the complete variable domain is NAGVMQNPRHLVRRRGQEARLRCSPMKGHSHVYWYRQLPEEGLKFMVYLQKENIIDESGMPKERFSAEFPKEGPSILRIQQVVRGDSAAYFCASSRVSPNTEAFFGQGTRLTVV.